This T cell receptor beta chain is from a study of T-cell memory formation after mild COVID-19. Overall study findings and caveats: Proof of SARS-CoV-2 specificity was absent for the second-wave clones that crested on day 37.

Germline values: CDR1 SGHDN, CDR2 FVKESK. V shed 2 bases and J shed 1 base, with 8 bases lying between them. CDR3 size: 14 residues. This clonotype was seen a few times. Its antigen remains unknown. TCRdb passed the 5' RACE reads through MiXCR, listing each CDR3 protein once. The sample shows nearly 110,000 distinct CDR3 sequences, around 14% of them seen only once. The sequencing input was PBMCs or a T cell subset sorted from them (not recorded which). The source of this sequence is a man aged 18 to 35 who had mild COVID-19 (a few samples of this study predate the infection). Cell type and time point are not known. The chain uses TRBV14 and TRBJ2-5; no reliable D call. This CDR3 is CASSQLPSQETQYF. CDR3 sequence (DNA): TGTGCCAGCAGCCAACTTCCCAGCCAAGAGACCCAGTACTTC.